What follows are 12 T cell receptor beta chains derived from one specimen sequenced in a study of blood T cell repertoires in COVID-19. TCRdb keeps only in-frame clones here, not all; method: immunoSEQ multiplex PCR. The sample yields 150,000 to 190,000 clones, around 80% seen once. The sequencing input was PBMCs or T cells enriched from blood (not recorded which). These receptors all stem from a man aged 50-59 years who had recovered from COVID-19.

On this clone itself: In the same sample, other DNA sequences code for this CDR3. The CDR3 spells CASSPDRNYGYTF. CDR3 DNA sequence: TGTGCCAGCAGTCCGGACAGGAACTATGGCTACACCTTC. The chain recombines TRBV12-3 or TRBV12-4 with TRBJ1-2; 7 bases align to TRBD1. V shed 5 bases, J shed 2 bases, and the junction held 2 bases outside the gene matches. There are 13 residues in the CDR3.

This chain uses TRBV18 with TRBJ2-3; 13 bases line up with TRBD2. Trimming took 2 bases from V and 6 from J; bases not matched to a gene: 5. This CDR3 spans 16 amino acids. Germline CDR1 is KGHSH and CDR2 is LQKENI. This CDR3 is CASSPITSGGADTQYF. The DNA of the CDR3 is TGTGCCAGCTCACCAATCACTAGCGGGGGGGCGGATACGCAGTATTTT.

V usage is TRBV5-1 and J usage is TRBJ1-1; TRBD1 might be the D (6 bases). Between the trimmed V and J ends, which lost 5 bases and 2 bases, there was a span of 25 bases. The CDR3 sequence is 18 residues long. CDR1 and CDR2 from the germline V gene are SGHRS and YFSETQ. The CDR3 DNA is TGCGCCAGCAGTTCGCACCAGGGGCCGAACATCCTAAACACTGAAGCTTTCTTT. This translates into CASSSHQGPNILNTEAFF.

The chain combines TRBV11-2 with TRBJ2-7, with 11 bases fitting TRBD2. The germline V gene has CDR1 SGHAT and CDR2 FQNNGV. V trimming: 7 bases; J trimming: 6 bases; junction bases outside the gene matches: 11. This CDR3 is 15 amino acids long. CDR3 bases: TGTGCCAGCACCCTTTCTAGCGGGGGGATGTTCGAGCAGTACTTC. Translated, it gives CASTLSSGGMFEQYF.

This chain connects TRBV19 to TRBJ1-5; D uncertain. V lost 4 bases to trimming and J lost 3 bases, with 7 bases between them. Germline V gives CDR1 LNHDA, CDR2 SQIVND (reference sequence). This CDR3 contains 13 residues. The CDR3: CASSRRNNQPQHF. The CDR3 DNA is TGTGCCAGTAGTAGGCGGAACAATCAGCCCCAGCATTTT.

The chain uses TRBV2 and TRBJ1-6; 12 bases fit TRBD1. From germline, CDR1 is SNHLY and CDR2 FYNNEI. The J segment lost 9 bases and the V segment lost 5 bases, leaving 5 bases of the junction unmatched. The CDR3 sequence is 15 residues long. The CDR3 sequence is CASSPGQGARSPLHF. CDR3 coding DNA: TGTGCCAGCAGTCCGGGACAGGGGGCGCGTTCACCCCTCCACTTT.

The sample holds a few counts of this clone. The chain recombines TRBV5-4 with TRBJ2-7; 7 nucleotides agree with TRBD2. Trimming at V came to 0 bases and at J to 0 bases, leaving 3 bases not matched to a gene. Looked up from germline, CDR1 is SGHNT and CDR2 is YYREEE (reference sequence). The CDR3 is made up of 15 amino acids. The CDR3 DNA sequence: TGTGCCAGCAGCTTGGTTGGCGGGGGCTCCTACGAGCAGTACTTC. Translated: CASSLVGGGSYEQYF.

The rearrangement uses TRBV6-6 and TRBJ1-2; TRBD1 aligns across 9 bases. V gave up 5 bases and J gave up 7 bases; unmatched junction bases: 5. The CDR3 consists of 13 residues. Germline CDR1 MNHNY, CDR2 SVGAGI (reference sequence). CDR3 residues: CASSDRGTSGYTF. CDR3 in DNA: TGTGCCAGCAGTGACAGGGGGACCTCTGGCTACACCTTC.

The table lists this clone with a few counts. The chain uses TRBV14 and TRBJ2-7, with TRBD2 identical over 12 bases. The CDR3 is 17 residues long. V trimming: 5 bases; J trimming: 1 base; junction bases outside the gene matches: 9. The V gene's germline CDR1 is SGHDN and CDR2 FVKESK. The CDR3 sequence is CASSKGILAGGSYEQYF. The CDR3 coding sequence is TGTGCCAGCAGCAAAGGGATACTAGCGGGGGGATCCTACGAGCAGTACTTC. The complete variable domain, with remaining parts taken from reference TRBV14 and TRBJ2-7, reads EAGVTQFPSHSVIEKGQTVTLRCDPISGHDNLYWYRRVMGKEIKFLLHFVKESKQDESGMPNNRFLAERTGGTYSTLKVQPAELEDSGVYFCASSKGILAGGSYEQYFGPGTRLTVT.

CDR3 in amino acids: CASSWGHEFQETQYF. DNA for the CDR3: TGCGCCAGCAGCTGGGGCCATGAGTTCCAAGAGACCCAGTACTTC. This chain links TRBV4-1 with TRBJ2-5; D may be TRBD1 (5 bases). Trimming took 5 bases from V and 1 from J, leaving 14 bases between them. The CDR3 length is 15 residues. Germline CDR1 and CDR2: MGHRA and YSYEKL.

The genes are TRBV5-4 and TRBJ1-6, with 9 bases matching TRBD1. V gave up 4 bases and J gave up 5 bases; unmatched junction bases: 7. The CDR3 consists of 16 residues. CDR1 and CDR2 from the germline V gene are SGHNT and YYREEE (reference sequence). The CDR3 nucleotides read TGTGCCAGCAGCAGCCCCGGGACAGGGCATAATTCACCCCTCCACTTT. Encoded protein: CASSSPGTGHNSPLHF.

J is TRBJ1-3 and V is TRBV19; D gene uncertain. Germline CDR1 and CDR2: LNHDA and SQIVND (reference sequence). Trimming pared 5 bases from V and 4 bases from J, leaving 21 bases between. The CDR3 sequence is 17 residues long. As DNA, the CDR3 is TGTGCCAGTAGTGTCGCCGGAACCGTCGGGGTCGGAAACACCATATATTTT. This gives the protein CASSVAGTVGVGNTIYF.